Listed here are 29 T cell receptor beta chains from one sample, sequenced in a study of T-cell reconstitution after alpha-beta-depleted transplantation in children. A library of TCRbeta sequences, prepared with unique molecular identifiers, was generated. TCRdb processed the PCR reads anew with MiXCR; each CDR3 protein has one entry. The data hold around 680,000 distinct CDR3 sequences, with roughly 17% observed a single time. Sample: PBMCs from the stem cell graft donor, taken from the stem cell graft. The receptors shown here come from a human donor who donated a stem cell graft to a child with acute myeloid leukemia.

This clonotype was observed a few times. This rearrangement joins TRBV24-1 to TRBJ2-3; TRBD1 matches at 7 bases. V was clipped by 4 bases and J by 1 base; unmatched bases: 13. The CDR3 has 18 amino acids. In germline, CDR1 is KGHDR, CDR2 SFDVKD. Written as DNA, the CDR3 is TGTGCCACCAGTGACCCCCGGGACAGACGACCCCGCACAGATACGCAGTATTTT. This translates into CATSDPRDRRPRTDTQYF.

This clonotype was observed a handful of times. The CDR3 sequence: CASSPSGGVGNEQFF. The CDR3 DNA is TGCGCCAGCAGCCCCAGTGGGGGGGTTGGCAATGAGCAGTTCTTC. The chain recombines TRBV4-3 with TRBJ2-1; 7 positions agree with TRBD2. Germline V CDR1 and CDR2: LGHNA, YSLEER. J gave up 6 bases and V 4 bases, and 9 bases lay outside the gene matches. This CDR3 is built from 15 residues.

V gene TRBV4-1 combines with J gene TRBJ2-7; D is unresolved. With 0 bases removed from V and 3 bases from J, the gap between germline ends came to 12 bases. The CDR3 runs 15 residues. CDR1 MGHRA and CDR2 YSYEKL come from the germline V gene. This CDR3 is CASSQEVDRVYEQYF. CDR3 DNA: TGCGCCAGCAGCCAAGAGGTCGATCGGGTCTACGAGCAGTACTTC.

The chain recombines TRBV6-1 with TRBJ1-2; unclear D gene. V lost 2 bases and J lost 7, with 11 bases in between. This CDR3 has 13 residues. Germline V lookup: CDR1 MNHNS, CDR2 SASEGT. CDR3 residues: CASSETVKSGYTF. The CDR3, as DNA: TGTGCCAGCAGTGAAACGGTTAAGAGTGGCTACACCTTC.

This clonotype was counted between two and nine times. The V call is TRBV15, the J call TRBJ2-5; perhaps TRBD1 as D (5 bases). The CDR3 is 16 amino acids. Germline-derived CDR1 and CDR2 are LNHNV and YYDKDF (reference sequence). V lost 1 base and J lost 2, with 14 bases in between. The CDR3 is CATSRARSGWQETQYF. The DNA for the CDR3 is TGTGCCACCAGCAGAGCTAGATCAGGGTGGCAAGAGACCCAGTACTTC. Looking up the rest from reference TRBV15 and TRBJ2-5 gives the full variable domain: DAMVIQNPRYQVTQFGKPVTLSCSQTLNHNVMYWYQQKSSQAPKLLFHYYDKDFNNEADTPDNFQSRRPNTSFCFLDIRSPGLGDTAMYLCATSRARSGWQETQYFGPGTRLLVL.

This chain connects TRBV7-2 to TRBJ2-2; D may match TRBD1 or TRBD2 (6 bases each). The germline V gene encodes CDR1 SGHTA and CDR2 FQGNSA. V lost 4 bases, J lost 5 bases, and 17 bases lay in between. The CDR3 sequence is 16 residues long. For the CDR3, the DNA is TGTGCCAGCAGCTCTGTCACGGGGGCGAGAACCGGGGAGCTGTTTTTT. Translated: CASSSVTGARTGELFF.

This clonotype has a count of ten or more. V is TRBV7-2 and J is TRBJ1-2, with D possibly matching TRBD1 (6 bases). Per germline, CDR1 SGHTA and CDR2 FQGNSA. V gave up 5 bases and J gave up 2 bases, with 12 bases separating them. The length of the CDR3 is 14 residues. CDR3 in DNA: TGTGCCAGCAGCCATTCAGACAGGAACTATGGCTACACCTTC. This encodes CASSHSDRNYGYTF.

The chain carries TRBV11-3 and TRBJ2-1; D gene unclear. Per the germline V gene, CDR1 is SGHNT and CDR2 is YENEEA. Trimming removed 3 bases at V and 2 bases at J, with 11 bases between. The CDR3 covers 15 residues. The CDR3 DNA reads TGTGCCAGCAGCTTTTCGCCGGTAGCCTACAATGAGCAGTTCTTC. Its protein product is CASSFSPVAYNEQFF.

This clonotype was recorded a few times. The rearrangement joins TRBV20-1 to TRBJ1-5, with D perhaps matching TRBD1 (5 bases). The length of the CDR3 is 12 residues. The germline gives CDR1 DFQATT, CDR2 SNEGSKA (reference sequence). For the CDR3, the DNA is TGCACCACTGGGGGGGGGAATCAGCCCCAGCATTTT. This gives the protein CTTGGGNQPQHF.

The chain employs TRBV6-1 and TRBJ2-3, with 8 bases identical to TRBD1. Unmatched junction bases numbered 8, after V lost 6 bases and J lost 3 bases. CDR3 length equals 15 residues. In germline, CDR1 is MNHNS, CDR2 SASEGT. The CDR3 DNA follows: TGTGCCAGCAGCAACCGGGACAGGACGACAGATACGCAGTATTTT. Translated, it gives CASSNRDRTTDTQYF.

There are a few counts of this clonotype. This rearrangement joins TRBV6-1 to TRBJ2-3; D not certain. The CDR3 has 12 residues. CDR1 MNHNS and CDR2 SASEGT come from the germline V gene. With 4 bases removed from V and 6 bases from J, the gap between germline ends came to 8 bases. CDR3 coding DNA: TGTGCCAGCAGTGGAGACTTGGATACGCAGTATTTT. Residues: CASSGDLDTQYF.

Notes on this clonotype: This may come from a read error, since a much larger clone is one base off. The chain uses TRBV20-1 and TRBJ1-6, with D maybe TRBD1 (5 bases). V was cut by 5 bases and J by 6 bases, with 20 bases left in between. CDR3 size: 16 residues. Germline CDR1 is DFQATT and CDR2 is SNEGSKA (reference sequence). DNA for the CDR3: TGCAGTGCTCTGGTAGGGGACGATTGGGGTAATTCACCCCTCCACTTT. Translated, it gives CSALVGDDWGNSPLHF.

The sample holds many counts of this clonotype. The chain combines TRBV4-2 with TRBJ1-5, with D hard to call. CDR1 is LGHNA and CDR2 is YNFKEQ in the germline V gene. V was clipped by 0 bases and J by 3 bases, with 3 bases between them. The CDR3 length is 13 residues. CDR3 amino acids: CASSQEDNQPQHF. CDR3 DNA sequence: TGTGCCAGCAGCCAAGAGGACAATCAGCCCCAGCATTTT.

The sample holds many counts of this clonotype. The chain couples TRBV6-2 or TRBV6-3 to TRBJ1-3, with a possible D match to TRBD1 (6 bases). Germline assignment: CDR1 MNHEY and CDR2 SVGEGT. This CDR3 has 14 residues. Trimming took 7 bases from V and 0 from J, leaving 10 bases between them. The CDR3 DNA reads TGTGCCAGCAACGACAGGAGCTCTGGAAACACCATATATTTT. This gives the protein CASNDRSSGNTIYF.

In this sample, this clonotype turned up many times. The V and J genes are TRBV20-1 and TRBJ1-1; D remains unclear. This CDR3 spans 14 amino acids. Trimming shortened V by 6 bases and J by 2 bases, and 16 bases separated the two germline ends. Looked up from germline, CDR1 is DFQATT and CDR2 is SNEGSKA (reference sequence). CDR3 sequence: CSAWVRRVNTEAFF. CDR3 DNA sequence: TGCAGTGCCTGGGTTCGAAGGGTAAACACTGAAGCTTTCTTT.

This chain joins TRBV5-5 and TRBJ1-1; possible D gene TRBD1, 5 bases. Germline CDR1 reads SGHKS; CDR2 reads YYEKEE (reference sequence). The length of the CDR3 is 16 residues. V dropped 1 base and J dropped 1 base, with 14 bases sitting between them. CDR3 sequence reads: CASSLRQGLWNTEAFF. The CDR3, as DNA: TGTGCCAGCAGCTTGAGGCAGGGCCTATGGAACACTGAAGCTTTCTTT. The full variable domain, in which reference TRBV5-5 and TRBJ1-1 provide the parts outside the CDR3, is DAGVTQSPTHLIKTRGQQVTLRCSPISGHKSVSWYQQVLGQGPQFIFQYYEKEERGRGNFPDRFSARQFPNYSSELNVNALLLGDSALYLCASSLRQGLWNTEAFFGQGTRLTVV.

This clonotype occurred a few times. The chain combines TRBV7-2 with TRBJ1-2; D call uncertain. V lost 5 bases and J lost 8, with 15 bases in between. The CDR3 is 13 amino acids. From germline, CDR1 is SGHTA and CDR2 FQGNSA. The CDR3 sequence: CASSIGGLGGYTF. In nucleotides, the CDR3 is TGTGCCAGCAGCATAGGAGGGCTGGGCGGCTACACCTTC.

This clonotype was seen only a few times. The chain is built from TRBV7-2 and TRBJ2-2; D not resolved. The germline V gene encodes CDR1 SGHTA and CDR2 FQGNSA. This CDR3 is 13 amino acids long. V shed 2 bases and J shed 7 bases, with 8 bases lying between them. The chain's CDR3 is CASSLRLVGELFF. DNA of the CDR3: TGTGCCAGCAGCTTACGGTTGGTCGGGGAGCTGTTTTTT.

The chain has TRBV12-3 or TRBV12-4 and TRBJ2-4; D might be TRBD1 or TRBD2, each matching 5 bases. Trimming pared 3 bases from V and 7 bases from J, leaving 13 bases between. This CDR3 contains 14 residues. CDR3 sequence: CASSFRQGPNIQYF. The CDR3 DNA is TGTGCCAGCAGTTTTCGTCAGGGACCGAACATTCAGTACTTC.

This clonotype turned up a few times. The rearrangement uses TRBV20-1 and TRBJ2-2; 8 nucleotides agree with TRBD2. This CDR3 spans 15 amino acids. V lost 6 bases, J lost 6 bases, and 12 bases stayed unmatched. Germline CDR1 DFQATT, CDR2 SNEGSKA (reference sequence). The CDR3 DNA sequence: TGCAGTGCCCTAGATCCCGGGGGGGCCCCCGGGGAGCTGTTTTTT. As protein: CSALDPGGAPGELFF.

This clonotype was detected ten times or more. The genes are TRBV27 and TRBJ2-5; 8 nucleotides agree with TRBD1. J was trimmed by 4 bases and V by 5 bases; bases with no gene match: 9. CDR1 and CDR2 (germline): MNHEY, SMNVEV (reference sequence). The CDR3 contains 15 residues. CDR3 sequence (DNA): TGTGCCAGCAGTCGGACAGGGAGAGGAGGAGAGACCCAGTACTTC. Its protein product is CASSRTGRGGETQYF.

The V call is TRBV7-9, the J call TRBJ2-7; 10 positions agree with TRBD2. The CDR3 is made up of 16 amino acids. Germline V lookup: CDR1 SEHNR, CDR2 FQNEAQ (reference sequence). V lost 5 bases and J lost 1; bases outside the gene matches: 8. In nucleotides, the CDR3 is TGTGCCAGCAGCGGCTTCGCACTAGCGGGGTCCTACGAGCAGTACTTC. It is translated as CASSGFALAGSYEQYF.

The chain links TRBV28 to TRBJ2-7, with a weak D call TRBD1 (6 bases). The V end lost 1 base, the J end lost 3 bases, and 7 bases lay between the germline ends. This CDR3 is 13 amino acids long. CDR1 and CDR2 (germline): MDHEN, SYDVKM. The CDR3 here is CASSLSGDYEQYV. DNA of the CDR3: TGTGCCAGCAGTTTATCAGGGGACTACGAGCAGTACGTC.

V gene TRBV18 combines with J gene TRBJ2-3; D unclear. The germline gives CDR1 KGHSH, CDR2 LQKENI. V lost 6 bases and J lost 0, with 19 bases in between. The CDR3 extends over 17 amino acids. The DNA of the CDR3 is TGTGCCAGCTCCTTTCGTCAGGCCCGAGCTAGCACAGATACGCAGTATTTT. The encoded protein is CASSFRQARASTDTQYF.

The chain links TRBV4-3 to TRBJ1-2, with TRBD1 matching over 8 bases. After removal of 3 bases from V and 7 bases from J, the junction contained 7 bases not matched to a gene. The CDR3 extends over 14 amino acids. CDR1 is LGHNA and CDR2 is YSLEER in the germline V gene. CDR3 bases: TGCGCCAGCAGCCACCCGGACAGGGACGGTGGCTACACCTTC. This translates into CASSHPDRDGGYTF.

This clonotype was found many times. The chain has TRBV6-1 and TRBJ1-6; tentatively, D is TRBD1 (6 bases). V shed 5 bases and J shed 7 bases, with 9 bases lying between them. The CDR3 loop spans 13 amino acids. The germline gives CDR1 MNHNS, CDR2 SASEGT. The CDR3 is CASSMTGNSPLHF. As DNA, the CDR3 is TGTGCCAGCAGTATGACAGGCAATTCACCCCTCCACTTT.

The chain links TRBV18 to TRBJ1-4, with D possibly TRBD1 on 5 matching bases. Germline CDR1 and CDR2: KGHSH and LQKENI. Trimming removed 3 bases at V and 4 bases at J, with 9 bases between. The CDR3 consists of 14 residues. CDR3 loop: CASSPGANNEKLFF. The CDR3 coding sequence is TGTGCCAGCTCACCCGGGGCGAATAATGAAAAACTGTTTTTT.

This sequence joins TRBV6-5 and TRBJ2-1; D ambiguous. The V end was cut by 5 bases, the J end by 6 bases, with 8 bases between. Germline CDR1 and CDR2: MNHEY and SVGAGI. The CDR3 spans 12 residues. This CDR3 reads CASSTIGNEQFF. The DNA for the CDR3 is TGTGCCAGCAGTACTATCGGCAATGAGCAGTTCTTC.

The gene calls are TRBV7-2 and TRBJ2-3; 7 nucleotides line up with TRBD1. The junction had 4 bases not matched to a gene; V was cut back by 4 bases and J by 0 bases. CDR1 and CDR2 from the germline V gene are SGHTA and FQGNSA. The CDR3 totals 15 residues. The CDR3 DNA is TGTGCCAGCAGCTCGGGGACAGTTAGCACAGATACGCAGTATTTT. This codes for CASSSGTVSTDTQYF.